The clone carrying this TCR beta chain was counted at least ten times. The antigen remains unidentified. These data come from a study of T cells in Graves' hyperthyroidism and ophthalmopathy. The study's findings and limits: Clonotypes that were expanded in thyroid above 0.001 mostly appeared in blood too. Onset of ophthalmopathy came a median approximately 6.9 months after the model predicted it.

The CDR3 runs 15 residues. V was clipped by 6 bases and J by 1 base; unmatched bases: 7. Germline V CDR1 and CDR2: MDHEN, SYDVKM. Amplification of TCR beta CDR3 regions used RNA as the template. HTBI primers drove first-round RT-PCR of the TCR CDR3. TCRdb reprocessed the multiplex PCR reads with MiXCR, giving one entry per CDR3 protein. The sample yields hundreds of thousands of distinct CDR3 sequences, 13% to 15% seen once. The source material was blood. This TCR was recovered from a woman between 18 and 29 years old with Graves' hyperthyroidism. The V gene is TRBV28, the J gene TRBJ2-7, with 9 bases aligning to TRBD1. This CDR3 reads CASRADRGLSYEQYF. In nucleotides, the CDR3 is TGTGCCAGCAGAGCGGACAGGGGCCTGTCCTACGAGCAGTACTTC.